This T cell receptor beta chain was sequenced during a study of blood T cell repertoires in COVID-19. Background on the study: COVID-19 samples, acute and convalescent, were from the United States, Italy and Spain. From T cells, B-cell-depleted T cells, or PBMCs came the material, which was cDNA or gDNA.

This clone was observed once. How the authors handled the data: Reference gene primer amplification gave nucleated cell count estimates. The method was immunoSEQ multiplex PCR; TCRdb's version includes in-frame clones alone and lacks a portion of them. V, J and clone size are those of that table, while D and trimming were read from the DNA. The sample includes 210,000 or so clones, about 91% of them seen just once. This CDR3 is built from 17 residues. Per germline, CDR1 LGHDT and CDR2 YNNKEL (reference sequence). The V gene lost 1 base and the J gene lost 2 bases, with 15 bases spanning the gap. The sample taken for sequencing was peripheral blood. The chain employs TRBV3-1 (or the pseudogene TRBV3-2) and TRBJ1-5; the D gene is possibly TRBD1 (6 bases). This receptor was identified in a woman between 40 and 55 years old with acute or convalescent COVID-19. The CDR3 protein is CASSQGLGGHGNQPQHF. Here the CDR3 DNA reads TGTGCCAGCAGCCAAGGATTGGGGGGGCACGGCAATCAGCCCCAGCATTTT.